What follows are 29 T cell receptor beta chains derived from one specimen sequenced in a study of CD8+ T cells in alopecia areata. A sort of pooled cutaneous lymph node cells used CD4, CD8alpha, NKG2D, NKG2ACE and other stains. In each case, RNA was isolated and then reverse transcribed into cDNA as the sequencing template. The protocol was immunoSEQ multiplex PCR, while the TCRdb copy is restricted to in-frame clones and leaves out a portion. Observed in the sample are 290,000 or so clones, none of them singletons. Sequenced material: CD4+ T cells sorted from a lymph node. Every receptor here comes from a C3H/HeJ mouse with alopecia areata. This strain's MHC haplotype is H2-k.

This clone has just a few counts. Here the gene names and germline are mouse. From the germline J gene comes the end of the CDR3, since the read stops 4 residues before it. The chain has TRBV1 and TRBJ2-1, with D possibly being TRBD1 (5 bases). Germline loops: CDR1 NSQYPW, CDR2 LRSPGD (reference sequence). CDR3 length equals 15 residues. Incomplete CDR3 DNA: TGCACCTGCAGTGCAGATCTGGCAGGGTGGGCT. It yields the protein CTCSADLAGWA. The entire CDR3 protein reads CTCSADLAGWAEQFF.

This clone appeared a few times. Genes and germline are mouse. The read ends 4 residues before the CDR3 terminus; that terminus is restored from the germline J gene. The rearrangement joins TRBV19 to TRBJ2-3, with D tentatively TRBD1 (5 bases). Germline V gene sequence: CDR1 FNHDT, CDR2 SITEND (reference sequence). V was clipped by 1 base and J by 0 bases, with 9 bases between them. The CDR3 is 15 residues long. The CDR3 sequence: CASSITTDSAETLYF. The CDR3 bases that were read are TGTGCCAGCAGTATAACGACAGATAGTGCAGAA.

This clone occurred many times. All gene names here are mouse names. The sequence runs out 4 residues before the end of the CDR3; the remainder is reconstructed from the germline J gene. This chain links TRBV17 with TRBJ2-1, with 9 bases identical to TRBD1. Germline V gene lookup returns CDR1 MNHDT and CDR2 YYDKIL. The CDR3 totals 17 residues. Trimming took 6 bases from V and 4 from J; bases not matched to a gene: 13. CDR3 bases read: TGTGCTAGCAGATCCGGGACAGGGAGGTCTTCTTATGCT. This translates into CASRSGTGRSSYA. From start to end, the CDR3 is CASRSGTGRSSYAEQFF.

This clone was observed a few times. Each gene name is a mouse one. From the germline J gene comes the end of the CDR3, since the read stops 4 residues before it. This chain links TRBV1 with TRBJ2-1, with 7 bases identical to TRBD2. Germline V gives CDR1 NSQYPW, CDR2 LRSPGD (reference sequence). There are 15 residues in the CDR3. Trimming removed 3 bases from V and 3 bases from J; junction bases left unmatched: 5. This CDR3 is CTCSAPGLLYAEQFF. Incomplete CDR3 DNA: TGCACCTGCAGTGCCCCGGGACTGCTCTATGCT.

This clone has just a few counts. Germline and genes: mouse. The read ends 4 residues shy of where the CDR3 ends; the end is completed using the germline J gene. This CDR3 is also generated by other DNA sequences in the sample. V usage is TRBV13-3 and J usage is TRBJ2-5; D gene unclear. Between the trimmed V and J ends, which lost 0 bases and 3 bases, there was a span of 8 bases. The V gene's germline CDR1 is NNHDY and CDR2 SYVADS. This CDR3 has 14 amino acids. The CDR3 region is CASSDARQQDTQYF. The sequenced part of the CDR3 DNA is TGTGCCAGCAGTGATGCCAGACAACAAGAC. The full variable domain, its missing parts supplied by reference TRBV13-3 and TRBJ2-5, is EAAVTQSPRSKVAVTGGKVTLSCHQTNNHDYMYWYRQDTGHGLRLIHYSYVADSTEKGDIPDGYKASRPSQENFSLILELASLSQTAVYFCASSDARQQDTQYFGPGTRLLVL.

This clone was found a few times. Any gene name here is a mouse gene name. Partial CDR3 DNA: TGTGCCAGCAGTCCCCGGGACAGAGGGACC. Translation gives CASSPRDRGT. The whole CDR3 region reads CASSPRDRGTLYF. V is TRBV19 and J is TRBJ1-6, with 7 bases fitting TRBD1. The CDR3 goes on 3 residues after the read ends, and that part is filled in from the germline J gene. TRBJ1-6 is filed as an ORF, its function uncertain. Looked up from germline, CDR1 is FNHDT and CDR2 is SITEND (reference sequence). CDR3 length: 13 residues.

This clone was found a few times. Gene names are the mouse ones. The read ends 4 residues shy of where the CDR3 ends; the end is completed using the germline J gene. This same CDR3 is encoded by further DNA sequences in the sample. This chain joins TRBV13-3 and TRBJ2-4; the match to TRBD1 covers 8 bases. The CDR3 extends over 14 amino acids. With 4 bases clipped from V and 1 base from J, the junction kept 2 bases outside the gene matches. Germline lookup yields CDR1 NNHDY and CDR2 SYVADS. The covered CDR3 bases are TGTGCCAGCAGTCCGGACAGGGGTCAAAAC. It yields the protein CASSPDRGQN. The entire CDR3 sequence reads CASSPDRGQNTLYF.

Turning to this clone: Mouse gene names apply. The read gets to within 4 residues of the CDR3 end, and the germline J gene fills in the rest. Other DNA sequences in the same sample also yield this CDR3. The gene calls are TRBV1 and TRBJ2-7; D might be TRBD1 (6 bases). Deletions cut 2 bases from V and 0 bases from J, with 8 bases between. CDR1 and CDR2 from the germline V gene are NSQYPW and LRSPGD (reference sequence). This CDR3 is built from 14 residues. This chain's CDR3 is CTCSATGSSYEQYF. The sequenced part of the CDR3 DNA is TGCACCTGCAGTGCAACAGGGAGCTCCTAT.

About this clone itself: The genes are named according to mouse. From the germline J gene comes the end of the CDR3, since the read stops 4 residues before it. The rearrangement links TRBV1 to TRBJ2-7, with no clear D. The germline gives CDR1 NSQYPW, CDR2 LRSPGD (reference sequence). CDR3 length equals 14 residues. The CDR3 DNA, read in part, is TGCACCTGCAGTGCAGAATACCTGGCTTAT. Protein: CTCSAEYLAY. The full CDR3 protein reads CTCSAEYLAYEQYF.

There are a few counts of this clone. Mouse gene names and germline throughout. From the germline J gene comes the end of the CDR3, since the read stops 4 residues before it. The rearrangement links TRBV13-3 to TRBJ2-3; D remains ambiguous. The CDR3 spans 11 residues. In germline, CDR1 is NNHDY, CDR2 SYVADS. CDR3 residues: CASRDIETLYF. CDR3 DNA, as far as it was read: TGTGCCAGCAGAGACATAGAA.

As regards this clone: Gene names are the mouse ones. The read terminates 4 residues before the CDR3 end, so the remaining end is supplied by the germline J gene. V is TRBV13-3 and J is TRBJ2-5; 13 nucleotides match TRBD2. Losses at the gene ends were 4 bases for V and 0 bases for J; bases not matched to a gene: 2. Germline CDR1 and CDR2: NNHDY and SYVADS. The CDR3 runs to 16 residues. CDR3 in amino acids: CASSSDWGGNQDTQYF. The sequenced part of the CDR3 DNA is TGTGCCAGCAGTTCGGACTGGGGGGGCAACCAAGAC. The full variable domain, rest sourced from reference TRBV13-3 and TRBJ2-5, is EAAVTQSPRSKVAVTGGKVTLSCHQTNNHDYMYWYRQDTGHGLRLIHYSYVADSTEKGDIPDGYKASRPSQENFSLILELASLSQTAVYFCASSSDWGGNQDTQYFGPGTRLLVL.

On this clone: Gene and germline names: mouse. CDR3 region: CASSQVGTGGHEQYF. CDR3 bases read: TGTGCCAGCAGCCAAGTCGGGACTGGGGGACAT. The genes are TRBV5 and TRBJ2-7, with 11 positions matching TRBD2. Sequencing ends 4 residues short of the CDR3 end; the germline J gene provides the rest. The CDR3 consists of 15 residues. Germline V lookup: CDR1 LGHNA, CDR2 YNLKQL (reference sequence).

This clone was seen a handful of times. Gene names are the mouse ones. CDR3 sequence: CASEGQTNTEVFF. The sequenced CDR3 bases are TGTGCCAGCGAGGGACAGACAAACACA. J is TRBJ1-1 and V is TRBV13-2; 7 nucleotides line up with TRBD1. The read terminates 4 residues ahead of where the CDR3 ends, so the germline J gene completes it. J lost 0 bases, V lost 6 bases, and 2 bases had no gene match. The CDR3 is made up of 13 amino acids. Germline CDR1 reads NNHNN; CDR2 reads SYGAGS (reference sequence).

This clone was detected a few times. Mouse gene names apply. The CDR3 is cut off 4 residues early in the read; its end comes from the germline J gene. The same CDR3 arises from other DNA sequences in this sample as well. J is TRBJ2-2 and V is TRBV1; 9 bases are shared with TRBD1. V was pared by 5 bases and J by 2 bases, with 3 bases of the junction left unmatched. Per germline, CDR1 NSQYPW and CDR2 LRSPGD (reference sequence). There are 15 residues in the CDR3. The sequenced CDR3 bases are TGCACCTGCAGTATACAGGGGGCGAACACCGGG. This translates into CTCSIQGANTG. The entire CDR3 protein reads CTCSIQGANTGQLYF.

This clone was picked up a small number of times. Gene names follow the mouse nomenclature. The read ends 4 residues before the CDR3 terminus; that terminus is restored from the germline J gene. This rearrangement joins TRBV31 to TRBJ2-4, with 7 nucleotides matching TRBD2. In germline, CDR1 is GKSSPN, CDR2 SITVG. This CDR3 spans 14 amino acids. The V gene end was trimmed by 5 bases and the J gene end by 0 bases; junction bases not matched to a gene: 5. Partial CDR3 DNA: TGTGCCTGGGATCTGGGGGTTAGTCAAAAC. It codes for CAWDLGVSQN. The entire CDR3 reads CAWDLGVSQNTLYF.

This clone was seen only a few times. The germline and genes are mouse ones. The missing CDR3 end, 4 residues past where the read stops, is filled in from the germline J gene. The rearrangement links TRBV5 to TRBJ2-3, with D perhaps TRBD2 (6 bases). Deletions cut 0 bases from V and 0 bases from J, with 10 bases between. The CDR3 totals 16 residues. Germline V gives CDR1 LGHNA, CDR2 YNLKQL (reference sequence). CDR3: CASSQDTGFSAETLYF. The CDR3 bases that were read are TGTGCCAGCAGCCAAGATACTGGGTTTAGTGCAGAA.

For this clone: Germline and genes here are mouse. From the germline J gene comes the end of the CDR3, since the read stops 4 residues before it. The chain links TRBV14 to TRBJ2-1; TRBD1 matches 8 bases. Looked up from germline, CDR1 is SGHDT and CDR2 is FRDEAV. The J segment lost 4 bases and the V segment lost 5 bases, leaving 5 bases of the junction unmatched. The CDR3 covers 14 residues. CDR3 in amino acids: CASSPGGLYAEQFF. The CDR3 bases that were read are TGTGCCAGCAGCCCAGGGGGCCTTTATGCT.

Regarding this clone: Mouse names are used for the genes. Sequencing ends 4 residues short of the CDR3 end; the germline J gene provides the rest. The chain carries TRBV13-1 and TRBJ2-5; TRBD2 matches 9 bases. The CDR3 runs to 15 residues. Germline CDR1 reads NSHNY; CDR2 reads SYGAGN. The chain's CDR3 is CASSDLGLGMDTQYF. The sequenced part of the CDR3 DNA is TGTGCCAGCAGTGATCTCGGACTGGGGATGGAC.

This clone turned up a few times. All gene names here are mouse names. The CDR3 region is CASSIVGDQNTLYF. The DNA read from the CDR3 is TGTGCCAGCAGTATAGTGGGGGATCAAAAC. The chain combines TRBV19 with TRBJ2-4; D is perhaps TRBD2 (6 bases). Read coverage stops 4 residues before the CDR3 terminus; the germline J gene supplies the remainder. CDR3 length: 14 amino acids. The germline V gene encodes CDR1 FNHDT and CDR2 SITEND (reference sequence). Trimming pared 0 bases from V and 2 bases from J, leaving 7 bases between.

This clone turned up a few times. The germline and genes are mouse ones. Coverage ceases 4 residues before the CDR3 finishes, and the germline J gene fills in the end. The rearrangement joins TRBV13-3 to TRBJ2-5; D gene uncertain. The CDR3 sequence is 14 residues long. Germline-derived CDR1 and CDR2 are NNHDY and SYVADS. Trimming left V 0 bases short and J 2 bases short, with 7 bases between. The chain's CDR3 is CASSDDAVQDTQYF. The sequenced CDR3 bases are TGTGCCAGCAGTGATGATGCTGTCCAAGAC. The complete variable domain, with remaining parts taken from reference TRBV13-3 and TRBJ2-5, reads EAAVTQSPRSKVAVTGGKVTLSCHQTNNHDYMYWYRQDTGHGLRLIHYSYVADSTEKGDIPDGYKASRPSQENFSLILELASLSQTAVYFCASSDDAVQDTQYFGPGTRLLVL.

This clone was seen a few times. These gene names are mouse names. The read terminates 4 residues before the CDR3 end, so the remaining end is supplied by the germline J gene. J is TRBJ2-5 and V is TRBV5; D possibly corresponds to TRBD1 (5 bases). The V end was cut by 0 bases, the J end by 2 bases, with 12 bases between. The CDR3 contains 16 residues. The germline V gene has CDR1 LGHNA and CDR2 YNLKQL (reference sequence). The CDR3 DNA, read in part, is TGTGCCAGCAGCCAAGATTTCGGCAGGGCCCAAGAC. Translation gives CASSQDFGRAQD. The full CDR3 protein is CASSQDFGRAQDTQYF.

Comments on this clone: Genes and germline are mouse. The read halts 4 residues ahead of the CDR3 end, with the missing end drawn from the germline J gene. Within the sample, other DNA sequences also encode this same CDR3. The J gene is TRBJ2-5, the V gene TRBV13-2; D remains unclear. Trimming pared 0 bases from V and 0 bases from J, leaving 5 bases between. The length of the CDR3 is 14 residues. Germline-derived CDR1 and CDR2 are NNHNN and SYGAGS (reference sequence). Partial CDR3 DNA: TGTGCCAGCGGTGATGGGGGTAACCAAGAC. This sequence encodes CASGDGGNQD. The whole CDR3 is CASGDGGNQDTQYF.

The table lists this clone with a few counts. Gene names are mouse gene names. The read stops 4 residues short of the end of the CDR3; the missing end is completed from the germline J gene. V usage is TRBV13-1 and J usage is TRBJ2-1; 7 nucleotides match TRBD2. Germline V gene data show CDR1 as NSHNY and CDR2 as SYGAGN. This CDR3 is built from 14 residues. Trimming at V came to 3 bases and at J to 4 bases, leaving 4 bases not matched to a gene. CDR3 DNA (partial): TGTGCCAGCAGTGGTCGGACTGGATATGCT. Encoded protein: CASSGRTGYA. The entire CDR3 protein is CASSGRTGYAEQFF.

As to this clone: Gene names and germline match the mouse. The same CDR3 also results from other DNA sequences found in this sample. CDR3 sequence: CASSPGQIYEQYF. The sequenced CDR3 bases are TGTGCCAGCAGTCCGGGACAGATCTAT. This chain uses TRBV19 with TRBJ2-7, with TRBD1 matching over 7 bases. With the read ending 4 residues before the CDR3 end, the germline J gene is used to fill in that end. J lost 3 bases, V lost 4 bases, and 4 bases had no gene match. CDR1 and CDR2 from the germline V gene are FNHDT and SITEND (reference sequence). CDR3 length equals 13 residues.

This clone was seen more than once but under ten times. Germline and genes: mouse. The CDR3 is cut off 4 residues early in the read; its end comes from the germline J gene. This chain connects TRBV5 to TRBJ2-5; 8 bases agree with TRBD2. CDR3 length equals 15 residues. Germline lookup yields CDR1 LGHNA and CDR2 YNLKQL (reference sequence). CDR3: CASSPWGVGPDTQYF. The sequenced part of the CDR3 DNA is TGTGCCAGCAGCCCCTGGGGGGTAGGCCCAGAC.

As concerns this clone: Mouse names are used for the genes. The read falls 4 residues short of the CDR3 end, and the missing part is taken from the germline J gene. This sample includes further DNA sequences coding for the same CDR3. This chain joins TRBV14 and TRBJ2-5; 8 nucleotides match TRBD2. This CDR3 is built from 15 residues. Germline V CDR1 and CDR2: SGHDT, FRDEAV. Trimming at V came to 2 bases and at J to 0 bases, leaving 2 bases not matched to a gene. CDR3 residues: CASSLLGVNQDTQYF. CDR3 DNA (partial): TGTGCCAGCAGTTTACTGGGGGTTAACCAAGAC.

This clone has a handful of counts. Genes and germline come from the mouse. The read ends 4 residues before the CDR3 terminus; that terminus is restored from the germline J gene. The V gene is TRBV17, the J gene TRBJ2-1; 8 bases match TRBD2. Germline CDR1 reads MNHDT; CDR2 reads YYDKIL. This CDR3 region has 15 residues. The CDR3 sequence is CASSRLTGVKAEQFF. CDR3 DNA (partial): TGTGCTAGCAGTAGACTGACTGGGGTTAAGGCT.

In the case of this clone: Germline and genes here are mouse. The read ends 4 residues before the CDR3 terminus; that terminus is restored from the germline J gene. V and J are TRBV29 and TRBJ1-1; TRBD1 is a possible D gene (6 bases). The germline gives CDR1 MSHET, CDR2 SYDVDS. The CDR3 is made up of 11 amino acids. V was clipped by 9 bases and J by 1 base, with 6 bases between them. CDR3 DNA (partial): TGTGCTAGACAGGGAAACACA. Protein product: CARQGNT. The whole CDR3 protein is CARQGNTEVFF.

About this clone: Mouse germline and gene names are used. The read gets to within 4 residues of the CDR3 end, and the germline J gene fills in the rest. The V call is TRBV13-2, the J call TRBJ2-1; TRBD1 is a possible D gene (5 bases). Looked up from germline, CDR1 is NNHNN and CDR2 is SYGAGS (reference sequence). The CDR3 spans 16 residues. With 1 base removed from V and 0 bases from J, the gap between germline ends came to 11 bases. The CDR3 is CASGDRQGPNYAEQFF. Incomplete CDR3 DNA: TGTGCCAGCGGTGATCGGCAGGGCCCTAACTATGCT.